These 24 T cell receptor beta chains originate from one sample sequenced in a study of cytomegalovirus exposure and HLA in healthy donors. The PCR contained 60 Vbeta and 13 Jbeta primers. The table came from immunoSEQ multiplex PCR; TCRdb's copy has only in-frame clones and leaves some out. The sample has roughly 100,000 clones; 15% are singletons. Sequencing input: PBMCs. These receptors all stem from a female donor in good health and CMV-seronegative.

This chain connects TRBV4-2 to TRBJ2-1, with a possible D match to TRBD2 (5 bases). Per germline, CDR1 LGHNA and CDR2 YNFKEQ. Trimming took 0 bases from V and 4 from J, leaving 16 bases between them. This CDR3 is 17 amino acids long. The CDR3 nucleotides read TGTGCCAGCAGCCAAGATCCCCGAGAGGGTATATACAATGAGCAGTTCTTC. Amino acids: CASSQDPREGIYNEQFF.

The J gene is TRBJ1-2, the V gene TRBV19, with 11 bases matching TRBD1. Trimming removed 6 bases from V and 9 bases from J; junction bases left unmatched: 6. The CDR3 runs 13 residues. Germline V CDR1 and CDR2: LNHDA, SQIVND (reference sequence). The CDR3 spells CASSLRTGGSYTF. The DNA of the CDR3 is TGTGCCAGTAGCCTAAGGACAGGGGGCAGCTACACCTTC.

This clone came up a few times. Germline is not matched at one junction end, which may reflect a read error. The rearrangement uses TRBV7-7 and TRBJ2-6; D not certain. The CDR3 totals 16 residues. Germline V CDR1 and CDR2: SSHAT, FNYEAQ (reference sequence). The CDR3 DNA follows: TGTGCTAGCAGCCCAGGTTTTATCTCTGGGGCCAACGTCCTGACTTTC. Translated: CASSPGFISGANVLTF.

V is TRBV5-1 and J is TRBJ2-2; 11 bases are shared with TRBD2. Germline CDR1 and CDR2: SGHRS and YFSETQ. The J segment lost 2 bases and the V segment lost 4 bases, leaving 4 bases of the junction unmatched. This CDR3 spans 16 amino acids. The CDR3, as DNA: TGCGCCAGCAGCACGGGGACTAGCGGCAACACCGGGGAGCTGTTTTTT. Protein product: CASSTGTSGNTGELFF.

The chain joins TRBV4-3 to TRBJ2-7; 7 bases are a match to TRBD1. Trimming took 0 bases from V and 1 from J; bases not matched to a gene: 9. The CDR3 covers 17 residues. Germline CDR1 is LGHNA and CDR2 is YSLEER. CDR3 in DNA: TGCGCCAGCAGCCAAGATTGGATACGGGACAGTTCCTACGAGCAGTACTTC. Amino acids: CASSQDWIRDSSYEQYF.

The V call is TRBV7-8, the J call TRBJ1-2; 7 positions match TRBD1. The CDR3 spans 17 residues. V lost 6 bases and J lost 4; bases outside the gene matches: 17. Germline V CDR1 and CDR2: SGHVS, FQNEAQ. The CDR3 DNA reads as TGTGCCAGCAGACCTCTCCAGGGGGGATCCATAATCTATGGCTACACCTTC. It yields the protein CASRPLQGGSIIYGYTF.

The CDR3 bases are TGTGCCAGCACTTCAGGGGGTTTCTTCTATGGCTACACCTTC. Protein sequence: CASTSGGFFYGYTF. The chain employs TRBV6-5 and TRBJ1-2, with TRBD1 matching over 7 bases. Trimming removed 7 bases from V and 4 bases from J; junction bases left unmatched: 9. The CDR3 extends over 14 amino acids. Germline values: CDR1 MNHEY, CDR2 SVGAGI.

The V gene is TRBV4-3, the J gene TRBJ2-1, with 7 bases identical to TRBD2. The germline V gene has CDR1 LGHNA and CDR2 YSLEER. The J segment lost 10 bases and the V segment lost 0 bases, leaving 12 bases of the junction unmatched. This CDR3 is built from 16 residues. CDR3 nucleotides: TGCGCCAGCAGCCAAGATCTTTTCGTCGGGGGGAACGAGCAGTTCTTC. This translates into CASSQDLFVGGNEQFF.

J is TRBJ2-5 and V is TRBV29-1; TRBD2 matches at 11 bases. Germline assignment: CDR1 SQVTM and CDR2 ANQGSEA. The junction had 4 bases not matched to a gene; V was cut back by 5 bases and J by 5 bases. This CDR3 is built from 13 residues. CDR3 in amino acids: CSVRLAGWETQYF. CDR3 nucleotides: TGCAGCGTTCGACTAGCGGGATGGGAGACCCAGTACTTC.

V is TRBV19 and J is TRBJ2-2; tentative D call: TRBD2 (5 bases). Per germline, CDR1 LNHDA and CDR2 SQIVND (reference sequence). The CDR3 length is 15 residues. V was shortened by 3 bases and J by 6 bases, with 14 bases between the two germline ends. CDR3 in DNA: TGTGCCAGTAGTATTAGAGGGTTACCAGCCGGGGAGCTGTTTTTT. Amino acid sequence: CASSIRGLPAGELFF.

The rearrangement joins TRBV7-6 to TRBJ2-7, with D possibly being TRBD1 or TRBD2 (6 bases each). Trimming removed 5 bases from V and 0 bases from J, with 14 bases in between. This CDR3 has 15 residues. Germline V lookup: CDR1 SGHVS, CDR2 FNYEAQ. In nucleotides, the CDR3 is TGTGCCAGCAGCCTAGGGGGGAGGAGCTCCTACGAGCAGTACTTC. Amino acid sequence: CASSLGGRSSYEQYF.

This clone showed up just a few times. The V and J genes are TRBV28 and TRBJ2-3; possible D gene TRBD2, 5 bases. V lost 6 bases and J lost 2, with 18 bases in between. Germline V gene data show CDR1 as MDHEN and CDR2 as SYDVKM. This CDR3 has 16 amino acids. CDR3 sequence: CASRALATMVTDTQYF. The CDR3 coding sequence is TGTGCCAGCAGAGCTCTAGCAACAATGGTCACAGATACGCAGTATTTT.

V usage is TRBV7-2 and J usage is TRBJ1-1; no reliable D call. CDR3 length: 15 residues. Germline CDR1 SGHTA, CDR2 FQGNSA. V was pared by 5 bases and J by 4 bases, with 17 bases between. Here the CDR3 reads CASSPRAGSGTEAFF. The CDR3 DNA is TGTGCCAGCAGCCCTAGGGCGGGGTCGGGCACTGAAGCTTTCTTT.

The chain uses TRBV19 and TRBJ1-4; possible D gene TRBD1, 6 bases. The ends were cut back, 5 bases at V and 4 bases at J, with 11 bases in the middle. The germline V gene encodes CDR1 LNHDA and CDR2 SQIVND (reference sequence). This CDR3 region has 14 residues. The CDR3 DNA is TGTGCCAGTAGTCTTCGACAGGATAATGAAAAACTGTTTTTT. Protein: CASSLRQDNEKLFF.

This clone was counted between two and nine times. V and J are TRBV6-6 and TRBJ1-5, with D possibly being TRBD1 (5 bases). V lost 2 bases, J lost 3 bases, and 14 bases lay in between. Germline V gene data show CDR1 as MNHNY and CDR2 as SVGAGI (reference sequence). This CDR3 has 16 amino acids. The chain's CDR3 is CASSYGGQGTNQPQHF. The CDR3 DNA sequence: TGTGCCAGCAGTTACGGCGGTCAGGGTACCAATCAGCCCCAGCATTTT.

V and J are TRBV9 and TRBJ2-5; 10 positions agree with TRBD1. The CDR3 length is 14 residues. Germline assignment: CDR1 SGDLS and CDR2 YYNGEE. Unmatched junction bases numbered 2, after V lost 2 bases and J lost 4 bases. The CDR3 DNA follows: TGTGCCAGCAGCGTCGACAGGGGGCCAGAGACCCAGTACTTC. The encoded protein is CASSVDRGPETQYF.

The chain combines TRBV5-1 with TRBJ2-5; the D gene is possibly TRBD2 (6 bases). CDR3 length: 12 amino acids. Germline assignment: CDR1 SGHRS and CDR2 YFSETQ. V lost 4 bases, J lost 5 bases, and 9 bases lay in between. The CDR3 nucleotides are TGCGCCAGCAGCATGGAGGGGGAGACCCAGTACTTC. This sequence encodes CASSMEGETQYF. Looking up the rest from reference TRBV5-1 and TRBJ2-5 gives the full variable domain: KAGVTQTPRYLIKTRGQQVTLSCSPISGHRSVSWYQQTPGQGLQFLFEYFSETQRNKGNFPGRFSGRQFSNSRSEMNVSTLELGDSALYLCASSMEGETQYFGPGTRLLVL.

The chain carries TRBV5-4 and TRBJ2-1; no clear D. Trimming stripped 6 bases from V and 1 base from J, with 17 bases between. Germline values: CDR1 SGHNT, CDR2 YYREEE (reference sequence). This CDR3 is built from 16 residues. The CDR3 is CASNLDNPRSYNEQFF. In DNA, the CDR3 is TGTGCCAGCAACCTAGATAACCCTAGATCCTACAATGAGCAGTTCTTC.

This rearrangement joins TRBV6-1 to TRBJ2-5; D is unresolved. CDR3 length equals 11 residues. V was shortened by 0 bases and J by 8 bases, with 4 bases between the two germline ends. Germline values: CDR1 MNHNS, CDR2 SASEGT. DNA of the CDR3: TGTGCCAGCAGTGAAGCTTTAACCCAGTACTTC. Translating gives CASSEALTQYF.

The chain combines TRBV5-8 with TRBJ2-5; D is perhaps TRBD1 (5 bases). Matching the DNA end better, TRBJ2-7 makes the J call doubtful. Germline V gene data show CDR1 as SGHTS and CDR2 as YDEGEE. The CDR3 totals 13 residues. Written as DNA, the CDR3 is TGTGCCAGCAGCCTACAGGCATCCTACGAGCAGTACTTC. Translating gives CASSLQASYEQYF.

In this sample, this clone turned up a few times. The CDR3 DNA reads as TGTGCCAGTAGTATCCGGGACACTAACTATGGCTACACCTTC. It is translated as CASSIRDTNYGYTF. J is TRBJ1-2 and V is TRBV19; D is possibly TRBD1 (6 bases). The V and J ends lost 3 bases and 0 bases respectively, with 8 bases between them. Germline CDR1 is LNHDA and CDR2 is SQIVND (reference sequence). CDR3 length: 14 amino acids.

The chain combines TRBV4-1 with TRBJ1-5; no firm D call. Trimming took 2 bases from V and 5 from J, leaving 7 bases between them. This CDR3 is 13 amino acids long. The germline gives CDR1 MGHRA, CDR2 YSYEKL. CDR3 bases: TGCGCCAGCAGCCAACACCCGGATCAGCCCCAGCATTTT. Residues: CASSQHPDQPQHF.

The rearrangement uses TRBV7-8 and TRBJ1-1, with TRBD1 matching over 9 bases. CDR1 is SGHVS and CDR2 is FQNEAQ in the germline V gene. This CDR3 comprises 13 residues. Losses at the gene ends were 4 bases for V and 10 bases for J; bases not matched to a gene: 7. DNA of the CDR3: TGTGCCAGCAGCTCGGGACAGGGCGTTGGAGCTTTCTTT. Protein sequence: CASSSGQGVGAFF.

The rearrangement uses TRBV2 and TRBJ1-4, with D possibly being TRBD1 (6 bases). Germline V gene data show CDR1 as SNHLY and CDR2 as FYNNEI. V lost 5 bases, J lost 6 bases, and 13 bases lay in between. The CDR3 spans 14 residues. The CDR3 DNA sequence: TGTGCCAGCAGTTTACAGGGAGCTCATGAAAAACTGTTTTTT. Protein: CASSLQGAHEKLFF. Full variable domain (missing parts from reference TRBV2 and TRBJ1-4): EPEVTQTPSHQVTQMGQEVILRCVPISNHLYFYWYRQILGQKVEFLVSFYNNEISEKSEIFDDQFSVERPDGSNFTLKIRSTKLEDSAMYFCASSLQGAHEKLFFGSGTQLSVL.